This T cell receptor (beta chain) was observed in a study of cytomegalovirus exposure and HLA in healthy donors. Study results and limitations: In a later analysis, first-cohort TCR clusters were found to tend to co-occur in the 130 or so validation repertoires. Cytomegalovirus association was assigned to about 150 TCR beta chains.

V shed 6 bases and J shed 0 bases, with 12 bases lying between them. The CDR3 has 15 residues. Germline values: CDR1 SNHLY, CDR2 FYNNEI. The protocol was immunoSEQ multiplex PCR, while the TCRdb copy is restricted to in-frame clones and leaves out a portion. The repertoire holds about 200,000 clones, with 84% as singletons. The donors formed part of the roughly 120-subject validation cohort, distinct from the approximately 670-subject first cohort. To note about this clone: Its antigen is not known.

The TCR originated in a woman aged 25 to 39 in good health and CMV-seropositive. The chain is built from TRBV2 and TRBJ1-3; D is ambiguous. Sequenced: PBMCs. The CDR3 DNA follows: TGTGCCAGCAGGAAGGGTCGGGACTCTGGAAACACCATATATTTT. Translating gives CASRKGRDSGNTIYF.